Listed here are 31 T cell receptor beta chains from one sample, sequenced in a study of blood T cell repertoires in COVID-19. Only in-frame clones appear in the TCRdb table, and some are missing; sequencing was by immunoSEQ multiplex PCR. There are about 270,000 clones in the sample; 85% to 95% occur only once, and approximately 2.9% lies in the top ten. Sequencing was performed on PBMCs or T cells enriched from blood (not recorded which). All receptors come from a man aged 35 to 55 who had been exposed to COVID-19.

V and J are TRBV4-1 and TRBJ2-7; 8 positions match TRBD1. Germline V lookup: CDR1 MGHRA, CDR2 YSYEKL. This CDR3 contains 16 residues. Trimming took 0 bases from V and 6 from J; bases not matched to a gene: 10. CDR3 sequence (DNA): TGCGCCAGCAGCCAAGATAATACCAGGGGGCAAGGCGAGCAGTACTTC. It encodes CASSQDNTRGQGEQYF.

CDR3 region: CASNVQGANTEAFF. CDR3 in DNA: TGTGCCAGCAACGTACAGGGGGCGAACACTGAAGCTTTCTTT. This rearrangement joins TRBV6-5 to TRBJ1-1, with 9 bases that match TRBD1. The CDR3 spans 14 residues. With V trimmed by 7 bases and J by 1 base, 4 bases remained unmatched. CDR1 is MNHEY, CDR2 SVGAGI, per germline.

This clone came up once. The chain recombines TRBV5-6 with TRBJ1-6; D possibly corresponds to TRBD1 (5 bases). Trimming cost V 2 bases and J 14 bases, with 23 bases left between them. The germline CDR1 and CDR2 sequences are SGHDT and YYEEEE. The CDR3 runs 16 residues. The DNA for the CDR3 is TGTGCCAGCAGCTTTGTAGGACCGGCGGGACGGGAGACCCTCCACTTT. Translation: CASSFVGPAGRETLHF.

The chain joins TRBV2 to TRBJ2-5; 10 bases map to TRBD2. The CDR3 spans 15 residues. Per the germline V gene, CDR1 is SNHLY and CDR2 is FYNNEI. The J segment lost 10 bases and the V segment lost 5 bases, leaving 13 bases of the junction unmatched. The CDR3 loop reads CASSSPGTSAGNQYF. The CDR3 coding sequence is TGTGCCAGCAGTTCACCCGGGACTAGCGCGGGGAACCAGTACTTC.

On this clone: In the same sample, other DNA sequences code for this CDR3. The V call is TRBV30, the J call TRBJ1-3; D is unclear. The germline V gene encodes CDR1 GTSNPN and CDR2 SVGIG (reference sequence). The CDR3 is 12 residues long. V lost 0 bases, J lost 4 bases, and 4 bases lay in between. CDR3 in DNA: TGTGCCTGGAGTGTCCAGGGAAACACCATATATTTT. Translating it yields CAWSVQGNTIYF.

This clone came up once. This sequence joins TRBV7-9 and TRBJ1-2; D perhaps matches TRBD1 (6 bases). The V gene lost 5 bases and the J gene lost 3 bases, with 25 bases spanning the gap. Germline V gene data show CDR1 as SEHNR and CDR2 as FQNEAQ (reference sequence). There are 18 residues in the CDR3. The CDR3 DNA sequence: TGTGCCAGCAGCCAATACACAGCGGTGAACAGGGATCACTATGGCTACACCTTC. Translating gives CASSQYTAVNRDHYGYTF.

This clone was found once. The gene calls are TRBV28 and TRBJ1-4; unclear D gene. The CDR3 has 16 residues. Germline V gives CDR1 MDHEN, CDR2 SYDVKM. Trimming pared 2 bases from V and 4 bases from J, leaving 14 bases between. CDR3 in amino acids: CASSLMETGFNEKLFF. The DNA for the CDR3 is TGTGCCAGCAGTTTAATGGAGACCGGGTTTAATGAAAAACTGTTTTTT.

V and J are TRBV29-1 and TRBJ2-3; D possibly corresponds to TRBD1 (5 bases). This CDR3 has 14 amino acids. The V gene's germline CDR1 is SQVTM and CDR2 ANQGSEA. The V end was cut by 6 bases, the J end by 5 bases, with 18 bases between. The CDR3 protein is CSVAPVTELDTQYF. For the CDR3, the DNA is TGCAGCGTGGCCCCCGTGACAGAATTAGATACGCAGTATTTT.

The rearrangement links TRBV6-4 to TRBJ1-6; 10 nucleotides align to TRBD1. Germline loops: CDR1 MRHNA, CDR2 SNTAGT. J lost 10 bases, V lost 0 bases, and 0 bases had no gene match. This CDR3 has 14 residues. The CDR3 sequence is CASSDSTGGSPLHF. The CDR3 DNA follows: TGTGCCAGCAGTGACTCGACAGGGGGCTCACCCCTCCACTTT.

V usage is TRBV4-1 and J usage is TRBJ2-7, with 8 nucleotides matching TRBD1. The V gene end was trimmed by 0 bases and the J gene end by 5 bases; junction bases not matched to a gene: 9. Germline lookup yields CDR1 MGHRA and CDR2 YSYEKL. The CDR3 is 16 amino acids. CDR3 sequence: CASSQDLARGPHEQYF. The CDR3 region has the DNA TGCGCCAGCAGCCAAGACCTCGCCAGGGGGCCCCACGAGCAGTACTTC.

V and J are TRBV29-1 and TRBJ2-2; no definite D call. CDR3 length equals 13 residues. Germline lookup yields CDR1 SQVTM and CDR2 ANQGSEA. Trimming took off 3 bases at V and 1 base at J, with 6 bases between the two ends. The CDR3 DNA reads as TGCAGCGTTGAGGCAGAGAACACCGGGGAGCTGTTTTTT. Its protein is CSVEAENTGELFF.

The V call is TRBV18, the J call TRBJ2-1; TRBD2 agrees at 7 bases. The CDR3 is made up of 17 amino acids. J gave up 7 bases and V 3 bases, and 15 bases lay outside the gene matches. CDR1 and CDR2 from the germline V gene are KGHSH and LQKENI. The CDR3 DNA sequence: TGTGCCAGCTCACCGCCGGGCGGGAGACCCCTCCATAATGAGCAGTTCTTC. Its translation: CASSPPGGRPLHNEQFF.

The DNA of the CDR3 is TGCAGCGTATTCGGGACAGGTGAAGGGGAGACCCAGTACTTC. Amino acids: CSVFGTGEGETQYF. V usage is TRBV29-1 and J usage is TRBJ2-5; 8 positions agree with TRBD1. The CDR3 length is 14 residues. Germline V lookup: CDR1 SQVTM, CDR2 ANQGSEA. V dropped 6 bases and J dropped 5; count of bases not matched to a gene: 11.

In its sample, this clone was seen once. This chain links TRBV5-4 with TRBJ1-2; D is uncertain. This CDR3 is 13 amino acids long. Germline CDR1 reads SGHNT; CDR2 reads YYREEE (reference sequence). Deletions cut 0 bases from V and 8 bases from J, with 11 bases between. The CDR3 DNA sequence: TGTGCCAGCAGCTTGGACCGGGTAAAGGGCTACACCTTC. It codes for CASSLDRVKGYTF.

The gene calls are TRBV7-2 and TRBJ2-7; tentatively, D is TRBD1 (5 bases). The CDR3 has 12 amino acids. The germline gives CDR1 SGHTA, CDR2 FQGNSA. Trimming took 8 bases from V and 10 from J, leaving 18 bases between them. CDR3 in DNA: TGTGCCAGCGGCAGGGCTGTACCGGAACAGTACTTC. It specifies CASGRAVPEQYF.

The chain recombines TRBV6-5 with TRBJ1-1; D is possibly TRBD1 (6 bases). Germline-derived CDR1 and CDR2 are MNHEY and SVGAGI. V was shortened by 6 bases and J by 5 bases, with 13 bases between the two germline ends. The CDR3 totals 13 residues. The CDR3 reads CASRSGGRTEAFF. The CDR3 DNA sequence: TGTGCCAGCAGGTCGGGGGGCCGGACTGAAGCTTTCTTT.

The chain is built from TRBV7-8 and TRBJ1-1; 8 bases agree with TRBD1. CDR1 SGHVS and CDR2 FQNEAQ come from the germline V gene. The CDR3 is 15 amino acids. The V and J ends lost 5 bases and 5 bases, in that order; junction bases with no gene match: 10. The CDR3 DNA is TGTGCCAGCAGCGGACACAGGGGGGTAGGGACTGAAGCTTTCTTT. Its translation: CASSGHRGVGTEAFF.

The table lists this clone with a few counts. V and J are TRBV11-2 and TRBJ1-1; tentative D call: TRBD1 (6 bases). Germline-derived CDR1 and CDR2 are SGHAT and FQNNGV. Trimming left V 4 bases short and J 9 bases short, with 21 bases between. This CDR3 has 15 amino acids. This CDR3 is CASSYRGVGDTKAFF. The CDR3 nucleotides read TGTGCCAGCAGCTACCGAGGGGTAGGGGACACAAAAGCTTTCTTT.

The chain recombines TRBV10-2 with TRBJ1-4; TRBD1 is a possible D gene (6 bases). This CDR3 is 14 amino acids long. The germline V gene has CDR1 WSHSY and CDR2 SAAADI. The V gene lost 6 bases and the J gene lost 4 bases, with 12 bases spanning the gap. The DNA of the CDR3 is TGCGCCAGCAGGAGAAGGGGGAGTAATGAAAAACTGTTTTTT. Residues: CASRRRGSNEKLFF.

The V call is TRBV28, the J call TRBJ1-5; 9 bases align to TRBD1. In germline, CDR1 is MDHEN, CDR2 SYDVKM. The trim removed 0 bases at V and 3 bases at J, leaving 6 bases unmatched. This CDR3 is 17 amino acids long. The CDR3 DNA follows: TGTGCCAGCAGTTTATGGGCGGGGACAGGGAACAATCAGCCCCAGCATTTT. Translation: CASSLWAGTGNNQPQHF.

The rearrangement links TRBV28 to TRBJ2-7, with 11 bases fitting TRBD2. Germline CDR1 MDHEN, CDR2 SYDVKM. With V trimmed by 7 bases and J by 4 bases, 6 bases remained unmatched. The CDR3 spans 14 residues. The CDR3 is CASTQTSGAYEQYF. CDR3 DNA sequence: TGTGCCAGCACCCAGACTAGCGGGGCATACGAGCAGTACTTC.

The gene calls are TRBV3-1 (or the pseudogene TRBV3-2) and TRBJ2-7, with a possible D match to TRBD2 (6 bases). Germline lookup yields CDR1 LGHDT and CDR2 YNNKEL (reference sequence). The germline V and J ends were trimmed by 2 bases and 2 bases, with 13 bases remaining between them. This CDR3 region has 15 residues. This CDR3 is CASSQSGTRTYEQYF. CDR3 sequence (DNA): TGTGCCAGCAGCCAATCTGGGACTCGAACCTACGAGCAGTACTTC.

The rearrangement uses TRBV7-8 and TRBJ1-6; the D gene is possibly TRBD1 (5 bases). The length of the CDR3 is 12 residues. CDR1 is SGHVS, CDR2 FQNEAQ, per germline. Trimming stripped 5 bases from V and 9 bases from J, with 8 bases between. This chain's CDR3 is CASSLTASPLHF. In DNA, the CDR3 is TGTGCCAGCAGCCTGACAGCTTCACCCCTCCACTTT.

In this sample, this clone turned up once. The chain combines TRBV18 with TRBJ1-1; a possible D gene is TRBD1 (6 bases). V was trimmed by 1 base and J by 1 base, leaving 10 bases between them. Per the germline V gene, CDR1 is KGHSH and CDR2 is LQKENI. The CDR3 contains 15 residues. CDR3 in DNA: TGTGCCAGCTCACCACAGGCAGGGGCGAACACTGAAGCTTTCTTT. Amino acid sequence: CASSPQAGANTEAFF.

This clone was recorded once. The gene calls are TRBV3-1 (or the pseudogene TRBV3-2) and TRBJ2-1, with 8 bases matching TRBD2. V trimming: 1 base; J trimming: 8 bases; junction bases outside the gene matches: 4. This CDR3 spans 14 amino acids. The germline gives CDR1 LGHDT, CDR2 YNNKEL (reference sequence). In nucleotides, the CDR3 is TGTGCCAGCAGCCAAGTGGCGGGAGGCGATGAGCAGTTCTTC. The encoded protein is CASSQVAGGDEQFF.

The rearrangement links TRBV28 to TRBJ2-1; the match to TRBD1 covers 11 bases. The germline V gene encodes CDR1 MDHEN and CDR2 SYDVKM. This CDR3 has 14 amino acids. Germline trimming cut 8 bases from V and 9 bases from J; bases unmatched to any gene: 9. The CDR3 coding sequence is TGTGCCAGCGTGGGACAGGGGGGTCGGAGTGAGCAGTTCTTC. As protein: CASVGQGGRSEQFF.

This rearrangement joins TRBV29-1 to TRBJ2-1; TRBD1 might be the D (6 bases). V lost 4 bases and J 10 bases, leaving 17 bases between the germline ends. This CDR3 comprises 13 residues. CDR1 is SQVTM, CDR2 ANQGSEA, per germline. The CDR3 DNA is TGCAGCGTTGTTGGGGGCTTAGGAAGGGAGCAGTTCTTC. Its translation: CSVVGGLGREQFF.

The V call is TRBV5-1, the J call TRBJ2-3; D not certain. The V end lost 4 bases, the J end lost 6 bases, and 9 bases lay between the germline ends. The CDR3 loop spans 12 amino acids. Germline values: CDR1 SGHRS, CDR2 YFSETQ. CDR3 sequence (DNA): TGCGCCAGCAGCCCCGGGTCCGATACGCAGTATTTT. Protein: CASSPGSDTQYF.

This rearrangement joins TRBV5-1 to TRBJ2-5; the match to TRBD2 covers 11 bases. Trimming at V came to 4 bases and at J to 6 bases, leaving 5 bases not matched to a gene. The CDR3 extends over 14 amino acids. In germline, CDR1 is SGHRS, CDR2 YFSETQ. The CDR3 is CASSEGTSGQTQYF. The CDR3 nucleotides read TGCGCCAGCAGCGAGGGGACTAGCGGTCAGACCCAGTACTTC.

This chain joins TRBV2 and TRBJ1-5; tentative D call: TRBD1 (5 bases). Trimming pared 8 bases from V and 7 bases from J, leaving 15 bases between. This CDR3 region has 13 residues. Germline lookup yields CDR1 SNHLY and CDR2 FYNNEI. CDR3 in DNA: TGTGCCAGCGTCGGCGGGACGGGCCAGCCCCAGCATTTT. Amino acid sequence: CASVGGTGQPQHF. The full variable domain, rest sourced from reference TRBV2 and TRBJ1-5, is EPEVTQTPSHQVTQMGQEVILRCVPISNHLYFYWYRQILGQKVEFLVSFYNNEISEKSEIFDDQFSVERPDGSNFTLKIRSTKLEDSAMYFCASVGGTGQPQHFGDGTRLSIL.

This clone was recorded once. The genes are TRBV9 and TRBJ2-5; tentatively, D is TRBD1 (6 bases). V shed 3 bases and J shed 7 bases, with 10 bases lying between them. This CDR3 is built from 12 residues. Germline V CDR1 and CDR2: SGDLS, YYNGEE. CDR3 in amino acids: CASSGTVPTQYF. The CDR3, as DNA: TGTGCCAGCAGCGGGACAGTCCCGACCCAGTACTTC.